This T cell receptor beta chain was profiled in a study of CD8 T cells in Susac syndrome. Random hexamers primed reverse transcription of about 0.5 to 1 ug RNA. A single record per CDR3 protein comes from TCRdb applying MiXCR to the immunoSEQ multiplex PCR reads. This sample has about 170,000 distinct CDR3 sequences, with approximately 95% found just once. Germline lookup yields CDR1 SEHNR and CDR2 FQNEAQ (reference sequence). V lost 10 bases, J lost 2 bases, and 14 bases lay in between. The CDR3 runs to 13 residues. TCR beta sequencing covered blood CD8+ and CD4+ T cells. This TCR was recovered from a human donor with Susac syndrome. The chain links TRBV7-9 to TRBJ2-5; D may be TRBD1 or TRBD2 (5 bases each). The sequenced material came from CD4+ T cells from PBMCs. The CDR3 is CAIRGTGQETQYF. Written as DNA, the CDR3 is TGTGCCATCCGAGGGACGGGACAAGAGACCCAGTACTTC.